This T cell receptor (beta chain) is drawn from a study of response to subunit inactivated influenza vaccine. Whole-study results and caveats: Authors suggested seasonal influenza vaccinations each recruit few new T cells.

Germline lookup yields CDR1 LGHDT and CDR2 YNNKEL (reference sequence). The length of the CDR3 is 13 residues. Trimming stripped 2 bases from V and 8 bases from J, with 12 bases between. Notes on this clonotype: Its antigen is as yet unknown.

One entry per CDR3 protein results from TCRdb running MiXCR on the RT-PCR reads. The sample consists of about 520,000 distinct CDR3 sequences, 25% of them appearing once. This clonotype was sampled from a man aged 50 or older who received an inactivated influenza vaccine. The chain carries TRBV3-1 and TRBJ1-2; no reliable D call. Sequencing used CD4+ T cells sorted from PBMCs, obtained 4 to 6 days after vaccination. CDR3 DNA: TGTGCCAGCAGCCAATCCCGACACGACGGCTACACCTTC. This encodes CASSQSRHDGYTF.